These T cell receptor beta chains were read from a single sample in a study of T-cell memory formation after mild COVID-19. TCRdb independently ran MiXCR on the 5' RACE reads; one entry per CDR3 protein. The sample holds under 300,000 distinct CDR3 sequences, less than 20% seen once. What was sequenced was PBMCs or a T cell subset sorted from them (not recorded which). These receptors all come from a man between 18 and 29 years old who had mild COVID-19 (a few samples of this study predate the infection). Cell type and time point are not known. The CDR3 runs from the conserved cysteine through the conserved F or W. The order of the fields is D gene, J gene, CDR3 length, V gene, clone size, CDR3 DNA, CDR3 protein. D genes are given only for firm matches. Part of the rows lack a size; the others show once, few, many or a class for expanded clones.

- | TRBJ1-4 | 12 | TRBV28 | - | TGTGCCAGCAGTACCCCGTGGCACAAACTGTTTTTT | CASSTPWHKLFF
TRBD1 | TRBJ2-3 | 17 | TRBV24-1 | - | TGTGCCACCAGTGATCAAAATGACAGGGGCAGTACGGATACGCAGTATTTT | CATSDQNDRGSTDTQYF
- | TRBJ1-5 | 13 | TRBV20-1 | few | TGCAGCGTCCGGGGGGTAAACAATCAGCCCCAGCATTTT | CSVRGVNNQPQHF
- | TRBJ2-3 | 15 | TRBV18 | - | TGTGCCAGCTCAATTAATCCTCGAGGCACAGATACGCAGTATTTT | CASSINPRGTDTQYF
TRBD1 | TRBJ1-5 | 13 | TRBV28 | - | TGTGCCAGCACCCGGACAGGGAATCAGCCCCAGCATTTT | CASTRTGNQPQHF
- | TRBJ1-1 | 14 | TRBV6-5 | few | TGTGCCAGCAGTTACGGCGTACCGAGCACTGAAGCTTTCTTT | CASSYGVPSTEAFF
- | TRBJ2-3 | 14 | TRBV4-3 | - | TGCGCCAGCAGCCCAGAAAGCCCCCCAGATACGCAGTATTTT | CASSPESPPDTQYF
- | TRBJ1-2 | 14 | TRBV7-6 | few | TGTGCCAGCAGCTTAGAGGCAGGGTTTGGTGGCTACACCTTC | CASSLEAGFGGYTF
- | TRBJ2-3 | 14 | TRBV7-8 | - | TGTGCCAGCAGCTTTGGTCAGGGCCGGGATACGCAGTATTTT | CASSFGQGRDTQYF
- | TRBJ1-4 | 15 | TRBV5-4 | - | TGTGCCAGCAGCTTGGGTAGGGGAATGGGTGAAAAACTGTTTTTT | CASSLGRGMGEKLFF
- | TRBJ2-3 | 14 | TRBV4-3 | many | TGCGCCAGCAGCCAAGATCGGGCGGGTTATACGCAGTATTTT | CASSQDRAGYTQYF
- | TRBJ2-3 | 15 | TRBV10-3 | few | TGTGCCATCAGTGGATCGGGGGGCAGCGAGGATACGCAGTATTTT | CAISGSGGSEDTQYF
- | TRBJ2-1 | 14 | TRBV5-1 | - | TGCGCCAGCAGCTTGGCCAGTGAGGCGAGGGGGCAGTTCTTC | CASSLASEARGQFF
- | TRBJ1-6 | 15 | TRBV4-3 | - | TGCGCCAGCAGCCAAGACGGCAGGGCCGATTCACCCCTCCACTTT | CASSQDGRADSPLHF
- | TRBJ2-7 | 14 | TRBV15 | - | TGTGCCACTGACAACCGGGGCGATTCCTACGAGCAGTACTTC | CATDNRGDSYEQYF
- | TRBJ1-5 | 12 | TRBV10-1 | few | TGCGCCAGCAGTGACCAGGATCAGCCCCAGCATTTT | CASSDQDQPQHF
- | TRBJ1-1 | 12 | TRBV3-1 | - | TGTGCCAGCAGCCAGGCAGACAGGAGGGCTTTCTTT | CASSQADRRAFF
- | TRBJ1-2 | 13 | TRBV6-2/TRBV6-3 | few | TGTGCCAGCAGTTACTTAGGATTGTATGGCTACACCTTC | CASSYLGLYGYTF
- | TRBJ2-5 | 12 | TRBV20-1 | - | TGCAGTGCTAGACGGACAGAAGAGACCCAGTACTTC | CSARRTEETQYF
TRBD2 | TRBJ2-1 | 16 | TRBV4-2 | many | TGTGCCAGCAGCCAAGCACTAGCGGTGCCCTACAATGAGCAGTTCTTC | CASSQALAVPYNEQFF
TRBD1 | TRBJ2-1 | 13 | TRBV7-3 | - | TGTGCCAGCAGCACTCGACAGGGGACCGAGCAGTTCTTC | CASSTRQGTEQFF
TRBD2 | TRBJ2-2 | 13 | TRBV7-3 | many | TGTGCCAGCAGGGGGGGGGACACCGGGGAGCTGTTTTTT | CASRGGDTGELFF
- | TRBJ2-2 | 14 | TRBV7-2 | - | TGTGCCAGCCGCTTGGGGGGGGGCCTCGGGGAGCTGTTTTTT | CASRLGGGLGELFF
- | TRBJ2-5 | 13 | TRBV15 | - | TGTGCCACCAGCAGCGACAGGGAGGGGACCCAGTACTTC | CATSSDREGTQYF
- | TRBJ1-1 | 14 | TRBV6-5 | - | TGTGCCAGCAGTTCCACAGGAAGGAACACTGAAGCTTTCTTT | CASSSTGRNTEAFF
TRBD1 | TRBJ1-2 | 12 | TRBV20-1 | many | TGCAGTGCTAGAAACAGGGGATATGGCTACACCTTC | CSARNRGYGYTF
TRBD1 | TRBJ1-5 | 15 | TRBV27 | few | TGTGCCAGCACCAAGACAGGGGGCGTAGACCAGCCCCAGCATTTT | CASTKTGGVDQPQHF
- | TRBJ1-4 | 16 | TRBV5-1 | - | TGCGCCAGCAGCTCCGGGACCGTTGCAACTAATGAAAAACTGTTTTTT | CASSSGTVATNEKLFF
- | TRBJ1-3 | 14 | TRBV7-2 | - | TGTGCCAGCAGCTTAGCGGTTAATGAAAACACCATATATTTT | CASSLAVNENTIYF
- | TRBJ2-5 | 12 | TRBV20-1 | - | TGCAGTGCTAGTGGGACAAAACAGACCCAGTACTTC | CSASGTKQTQYF
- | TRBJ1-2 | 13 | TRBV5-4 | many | TGTGCCAGCAGCTTCGGACCCGACTATGGCTACACCTTC | CASSFGPDYGYTF
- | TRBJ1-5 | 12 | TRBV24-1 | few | TGTGCCACAGGGGTGCCCAATCAGCCCCAGCATTTT | CATGVPNQPQHF
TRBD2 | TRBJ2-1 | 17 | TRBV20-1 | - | TGCAGTGCTAGTACGGGACTAGCGGGGGGACGCTCGGAGGAGCAGTTCTTC | CSASTGLAGGRSEEQFF